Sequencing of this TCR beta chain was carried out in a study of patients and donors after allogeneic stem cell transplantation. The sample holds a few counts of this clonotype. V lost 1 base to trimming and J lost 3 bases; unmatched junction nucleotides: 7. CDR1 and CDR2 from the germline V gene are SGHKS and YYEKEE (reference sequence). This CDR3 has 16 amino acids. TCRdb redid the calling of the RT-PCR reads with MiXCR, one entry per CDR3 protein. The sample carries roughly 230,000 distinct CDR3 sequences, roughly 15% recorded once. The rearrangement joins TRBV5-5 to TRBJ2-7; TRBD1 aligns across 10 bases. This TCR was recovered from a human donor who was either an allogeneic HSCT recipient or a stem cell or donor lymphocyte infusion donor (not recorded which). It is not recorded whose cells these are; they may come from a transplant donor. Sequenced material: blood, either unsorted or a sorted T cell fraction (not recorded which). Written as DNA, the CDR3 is TGTGCCAGCAGCTTGTTAGGGACAGGGGCCGTCTACGAGCAGTACTTC. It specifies CASSLLGTGAVYEQYF.